This TCR beta chain was recovered during a study of cytomegalovirus exposure and HLA in healthy donors. Study-wide points: Judged likely to be a sequencing artifact was a cluster of highly shared sequence variants. Later analysis identified a missense DCLRE1C variant that was linked to TCR beta V- and J-gene trimming.

This clone was counted a single time. As yet, its antigen is unknown. The CDR3 extends over 15 amino acids. The germline gives CDR1 SGHAT, CDR2 FQNNGV. V was clipped by 3 bases and J by 3 bases, with 11 bases between them. The PCR used 60 Vbeta and 13 Jbeta primers. Sequenced by immunoSEQ multiplex PCR; TCRdb stores in-frame clones only, minus some. The sample lists 130,000 to 150,000 clones, over 70% occurring once. V and J are TRBV11-2 and TRBJ1-4; maybe TRBD1 (5 bases). The sequenced sample consisted of PBMCs. This clonotype originated in a male donor in good health and CMV-seronegative. In nucleotides, the CDR3 is TGTGCCAGCAGCTTCGGCGGCAGGGCTAATGAAAAACTGTTTTTT. Its translation is CASSFGGRANEKLFF. Using reference TRBV11-2 and TRBJ1-4 for the parts outside the CDR3, the full variable domain is EAGVAQSPRYKIIEKRQSVAFWCNPISGHATLYWYQQILGQGPKLLIQFQNNGVVDDSQLPKDRFSAERLKGVDSTLKIQPAKLEDSAVYLCASSFGGRANEKLFFGSGTQLSVL.